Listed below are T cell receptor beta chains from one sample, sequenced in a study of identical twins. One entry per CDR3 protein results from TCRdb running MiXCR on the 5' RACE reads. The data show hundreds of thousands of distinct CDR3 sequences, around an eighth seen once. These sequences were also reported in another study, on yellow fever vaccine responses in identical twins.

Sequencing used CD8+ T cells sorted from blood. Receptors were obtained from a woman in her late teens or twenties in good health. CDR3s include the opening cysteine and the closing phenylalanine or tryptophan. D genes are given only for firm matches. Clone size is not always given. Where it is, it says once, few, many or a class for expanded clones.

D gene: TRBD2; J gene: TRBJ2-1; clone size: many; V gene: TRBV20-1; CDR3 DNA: TGCAGTGCTAGGGGACTAGCGGGGGATTACAATGAGCAGTTCTTC; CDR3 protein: CSARGLAGDYNEQFF
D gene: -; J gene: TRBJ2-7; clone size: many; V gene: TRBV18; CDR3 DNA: TGTGCCAGCTGCCCCACGGAAGGTTTCGAGCAGTACTTC; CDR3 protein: CASCPTEGFEQYF
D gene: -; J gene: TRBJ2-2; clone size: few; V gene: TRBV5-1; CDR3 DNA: TGCGCCAGCAGCTGGGTGTGGGAGTTCGGCACCGGGGAGCTGTTTTTT; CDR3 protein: CASSWVWEFGTGELFF
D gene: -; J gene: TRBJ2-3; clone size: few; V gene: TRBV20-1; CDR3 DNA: TGCAGTGCTTCCGGGACCAGTCGTGTTACGCAGTATTTT; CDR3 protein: CSASGTSRVTQYF
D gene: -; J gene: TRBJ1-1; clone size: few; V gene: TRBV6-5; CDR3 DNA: TGTGCCAGCAGTTACGGCCCAGGGTACCAAGCTTTCTTT; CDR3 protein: CASSYGPGYQAFF
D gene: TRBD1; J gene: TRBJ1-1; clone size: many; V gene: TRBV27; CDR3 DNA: TGTGCCAGCAGTCCGGGACAGGGTGTTACTGAAGCTTTCTTT; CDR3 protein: CASSPGQGVTEAFF
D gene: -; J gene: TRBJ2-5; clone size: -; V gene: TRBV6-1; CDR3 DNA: TGTGCCAGCAGCCCTCCAGAGTACCAAGAGACCCAGTACTTC; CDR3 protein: CASSPPEYQETQYF
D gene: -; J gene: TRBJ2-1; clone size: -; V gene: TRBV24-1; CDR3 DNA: TGTGCCACCACCCCTATAAAGTTCTTC; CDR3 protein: CATTPIKFF
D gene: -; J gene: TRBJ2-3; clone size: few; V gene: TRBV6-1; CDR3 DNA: TGTGCCAGCATGCGGGCCACTAGCACAGATACGCAGTATTTT; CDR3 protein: CASMRATSTDTQYF
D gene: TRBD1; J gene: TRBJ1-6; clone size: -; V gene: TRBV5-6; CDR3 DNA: TGTGCCAGCAGCTTGTGGGGACAGGGTTGGTCACCCCTCCACTTT; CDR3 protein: CASSLWGQGWSPLHF
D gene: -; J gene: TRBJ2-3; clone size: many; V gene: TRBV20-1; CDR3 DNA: TGCAGTGCTAGAGCCCCCTACACAGATACGCAGTATTTT; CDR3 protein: CSARAPYTDTQYF
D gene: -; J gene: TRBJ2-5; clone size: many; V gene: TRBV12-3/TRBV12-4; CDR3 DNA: TGTGCCAGCGTGAGGGAGAACCAAGAGACCCAGTACTTC; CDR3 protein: CASVRENQETQYF
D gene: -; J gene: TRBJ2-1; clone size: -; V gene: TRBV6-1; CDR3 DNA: TGTGCCAGCAGTAGGCAGGGGGGGTACAATGAGCAGTTCTTC; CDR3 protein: CASSRQGGYNEQFF
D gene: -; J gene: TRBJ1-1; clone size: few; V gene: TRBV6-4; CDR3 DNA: TGTGCCAGCAGCCGACGTGGGGAGGGGTCGGGTGAAGCTTTCTTT; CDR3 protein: CASSRRGEGSGEAFF
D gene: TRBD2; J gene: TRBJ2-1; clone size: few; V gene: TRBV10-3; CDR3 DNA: TGTGCCATCAGTGACTCCGGGGGGAGCTCCTACAATGAGCAGTTCTTC; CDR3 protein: CAISDSGGSSYNEQFF
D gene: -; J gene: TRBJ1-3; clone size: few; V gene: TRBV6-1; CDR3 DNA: TGTGCCAGTACCCCAGGATATGGAAACACCATATATTTT; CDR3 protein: CASTPGYGNTIYF
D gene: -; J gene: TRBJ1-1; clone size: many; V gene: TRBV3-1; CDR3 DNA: TGTGCCAGCAGCCACACGAACACTGAAGCTTTCTTT; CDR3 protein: CASSHTNTEAFF
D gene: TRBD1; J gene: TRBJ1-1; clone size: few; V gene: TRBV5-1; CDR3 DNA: TGCGCCAGCAGCGCCGGGACAGGGGGCCCTGAAGCTTTCTTT; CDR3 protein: CASSAGTGGPEAFF
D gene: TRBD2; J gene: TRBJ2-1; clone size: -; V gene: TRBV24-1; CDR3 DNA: TGTGCCACCAGTGCTACTAGCGCCAATGAGCAGTTCTTC; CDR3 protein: CATSATSANEQFF
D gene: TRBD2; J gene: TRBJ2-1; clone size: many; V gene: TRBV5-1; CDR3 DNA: TGCGCCAGCAGCTTGCGCCCCACTAGCGGGAGCTCCTACAATGAGCAGTTCTTC; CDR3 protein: CASSLRPTSGSSYNEQFF
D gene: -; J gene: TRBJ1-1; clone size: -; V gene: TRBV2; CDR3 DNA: TGTGCCAGCAGTGAATATGGGGGGACTGAAGCTTTCTTT; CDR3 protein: CASSEYGGTEAFF
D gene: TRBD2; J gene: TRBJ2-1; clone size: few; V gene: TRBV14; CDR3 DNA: TGTGCCAGCAGCCAAGTAAGACTAGCGGGGGCCCGTCCGAATGAGCAGTTCTTC; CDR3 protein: CASSQVRLAGARPNEQFF
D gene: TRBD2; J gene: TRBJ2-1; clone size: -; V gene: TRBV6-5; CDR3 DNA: TGTGCCAGCAGTTACGTTTCTAGCGGGAGCAATGAGCAGTTCTTC; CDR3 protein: CASSYVSSGSNEQFF
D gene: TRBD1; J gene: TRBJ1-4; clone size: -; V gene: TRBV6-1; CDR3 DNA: TGTGCCAGCAGTAGACAGATCCGGGACAGGGAGTTGTTGATGTTTTTT; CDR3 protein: CASSRQIRDRELLMFF
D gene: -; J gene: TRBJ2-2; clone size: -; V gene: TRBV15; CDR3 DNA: TGTGCCACCCATGGGCCCGCAGGGACCCCGAACACCGGGGAGCTGTTTTTT; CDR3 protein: CATHGPAGTPNTGELFF
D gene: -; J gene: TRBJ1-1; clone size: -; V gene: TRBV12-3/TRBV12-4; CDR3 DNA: TGTGCCAGCAGTGTAGACAGGTTAGGGACTTTCTTT; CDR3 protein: CASSVDRLGTFF
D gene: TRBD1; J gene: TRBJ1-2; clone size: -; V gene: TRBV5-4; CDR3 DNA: TGTGCCAGCAGCGTATCCGGGACAGGGGGCATTGGCTACACCTTC; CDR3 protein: CASSVSGTGGIGYTF
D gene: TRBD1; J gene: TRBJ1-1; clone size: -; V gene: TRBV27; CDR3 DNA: TGTGCCAGCAGTGCAGACGGGGACAGCCCACCAGTCTTT; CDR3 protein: CASSADGDSPPVF
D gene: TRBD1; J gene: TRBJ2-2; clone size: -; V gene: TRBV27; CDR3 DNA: TGTGCCAGCAGTTCCCGACAGGGGGCCTACACCGGGGAGCTGTTCTTT; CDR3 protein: CASSSRQGAYTGELFF
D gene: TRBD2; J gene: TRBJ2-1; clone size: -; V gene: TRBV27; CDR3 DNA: TGTGCCAGCAGTTTAAGTAGCGGGAGGGCCGGGGAGCAGTTCTTC; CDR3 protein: CASSLSSGRAGEQFF
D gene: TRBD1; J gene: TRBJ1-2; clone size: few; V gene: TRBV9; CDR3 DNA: TGTGCCAGCAGCGGCGGAGGGACAGGGCTAAACTATGGCTACACCTTC; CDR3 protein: CASSGGGTGLNYGYTF
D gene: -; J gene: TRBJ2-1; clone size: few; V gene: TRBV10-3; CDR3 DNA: TGTGCCATCAGTGCTGGGGGTCTTAATGAGCAGTTCTTC; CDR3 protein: CAISAGGLNEQFF
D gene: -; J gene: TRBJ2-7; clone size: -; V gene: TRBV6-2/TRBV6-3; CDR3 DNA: TGTGCCAGCAGTTACGTCCGGGCCCACGAGCAGTACTTC; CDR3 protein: CASSYVRAHEQYF
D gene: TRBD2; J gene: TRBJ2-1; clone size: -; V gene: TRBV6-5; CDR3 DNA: TGTGCCAGCAGTTATAGCGGGGGCTGGAATGAGCAGTTCTTC; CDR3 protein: CASSYSGGWNEQFF
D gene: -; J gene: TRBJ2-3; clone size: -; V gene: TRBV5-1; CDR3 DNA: TGCGCCAGCAGCTTTGACCACTCAGATACGCAGTATTTT; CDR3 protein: CASSFDHSDTQYF
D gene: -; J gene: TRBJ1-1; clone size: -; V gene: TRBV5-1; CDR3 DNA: TGCGCCAGCAGCTTAAACCGACACTCAACCGGGACTGAAGCTTTCTTT; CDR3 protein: CASSLNRHSTGTEAFF
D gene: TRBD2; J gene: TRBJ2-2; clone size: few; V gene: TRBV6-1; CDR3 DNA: TGTGCCACCTCCTCGGGGGGTAGCACCGGGGAGCTGTTTTTT; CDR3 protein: CATSSGGSTGELFF
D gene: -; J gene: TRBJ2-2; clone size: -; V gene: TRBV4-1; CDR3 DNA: TGCGCCAGCAGCCACAGCCCTGGGGCAGGCCTGAACACCGGGGAGCTGTTTTTT; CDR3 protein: CASSHSPGAGLNTGELFF
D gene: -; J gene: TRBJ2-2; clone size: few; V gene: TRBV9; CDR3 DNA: TGTGCCAGCAGCTACACCGATCAGGTCCGGGAGCTGTTTTTT; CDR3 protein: CASSYTDQVRELFF
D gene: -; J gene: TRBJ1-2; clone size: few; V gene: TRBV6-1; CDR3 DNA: TGTGCCAGCAGCAGCGACCCGGCGGTGTACTATGGCTACACCTTC; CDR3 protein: CASSSDPAVYYGYTF
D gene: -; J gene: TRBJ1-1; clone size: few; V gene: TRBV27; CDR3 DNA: TGTGCCAGCGGAGTCTCGGTGTTAGACACTGAAGCTTTCTTT; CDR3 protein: CASGVSVLDTEAFF
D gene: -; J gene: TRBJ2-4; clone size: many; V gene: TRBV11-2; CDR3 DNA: TGTGCCAGCAGCTTAGTGGACGGTGCGAGGCCCAAAAACATTCAGTACTTC; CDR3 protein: CASSLVDGARPKNIQYF
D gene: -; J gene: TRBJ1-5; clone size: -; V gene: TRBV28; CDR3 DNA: TGTGCCAGCAGTCCCCCGGGCCTCAATCAGCCCCAGCATTTT; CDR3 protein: CASSPPGLNQPQHF
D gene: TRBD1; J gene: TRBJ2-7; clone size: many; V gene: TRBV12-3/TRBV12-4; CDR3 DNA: TGTGCCAGCAGTTTCCCAGAGACAGGGTCCTACGAGCAGTACTTC; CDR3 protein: CASSFPETGSYEQYF
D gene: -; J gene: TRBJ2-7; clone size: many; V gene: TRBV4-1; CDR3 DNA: TGCGCCAGCAGCCAAGTGTTGAGTTTTGCCTACGAGCAGTACTTC; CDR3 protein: CASSQVLSFAYEQYF
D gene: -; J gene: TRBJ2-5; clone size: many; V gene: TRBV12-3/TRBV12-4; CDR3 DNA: TGTGCCAGCAGTTTGGGTGCCGGACAGCTAGAGACCCAGTACTTC; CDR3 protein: CASSLGAGQLETQYF
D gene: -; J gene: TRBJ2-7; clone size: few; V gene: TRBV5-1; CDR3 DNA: TGCGCCAGCAGCTATCGCAGGGACTACGAGCAGTACTTC; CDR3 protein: CASSYRRDYEQYF
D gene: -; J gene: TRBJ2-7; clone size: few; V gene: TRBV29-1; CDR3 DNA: TGCAGCGTTAAAGATGATACCTACGAGCAGTACTTC; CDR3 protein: CSVKDDTYEQYF
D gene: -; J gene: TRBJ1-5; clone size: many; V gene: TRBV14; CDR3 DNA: TGTGCCAGCAGCCAAGGTCGTCAGCCCCAGCATTTT; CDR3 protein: CASSQGRQPQHF
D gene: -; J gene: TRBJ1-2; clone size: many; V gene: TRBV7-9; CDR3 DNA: TGTGCCAGCAGCTTCGGGCAGAACTATGGCTACACCTTC; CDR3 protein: CASSFGQNYGYTF
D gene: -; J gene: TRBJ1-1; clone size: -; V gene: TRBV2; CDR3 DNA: TGTGCCAGCAGTGAAGTTTGGCGGGACGGGGGCACCTCGGGGACTGAAGCTTTCTTT; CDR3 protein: CASSEVWRDGGTSGTEAFF
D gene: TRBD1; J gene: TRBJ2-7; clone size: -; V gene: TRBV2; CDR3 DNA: TGTGCCAGCAGTACGGACAGGGGGTTAATCGAGCAGTACTTC; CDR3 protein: CASSTDRGLIEQYF
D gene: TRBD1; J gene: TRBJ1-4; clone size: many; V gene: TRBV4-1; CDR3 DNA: TGCGCCAGCAGCCAATCACAGGGGGCTAATGAAAAACTGTTTTTT; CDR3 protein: CASSQSQGANEKLFF
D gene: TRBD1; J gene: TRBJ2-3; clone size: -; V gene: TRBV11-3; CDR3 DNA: TGTGCCAGCAGCTCCCGGACAGGGGGAGGGTCAGATACGCAGTATTTT; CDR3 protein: CASSSRTGGGSDTQYF
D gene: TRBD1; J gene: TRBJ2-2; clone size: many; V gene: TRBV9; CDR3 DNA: TGTGCCAGCAGCCACCCGGGACAGGGACCGAACACCGGGGAGCTGTTTTTT; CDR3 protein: CASSHPGQGPNTGELFF
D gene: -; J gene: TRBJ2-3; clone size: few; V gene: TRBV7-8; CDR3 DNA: TGTGCCAGCAGCAAAAAGTCATCCCTTGCGGCAGCATTCAGGGATACGCAGTATTTT; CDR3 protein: CASSKKSSLAAAFRDTQYF
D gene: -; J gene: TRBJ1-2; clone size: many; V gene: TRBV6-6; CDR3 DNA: TGTGCCGCGGGAGGCTACACCTTC; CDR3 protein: CAAGGYTF
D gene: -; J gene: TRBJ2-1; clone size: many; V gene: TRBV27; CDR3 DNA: TGTGCCAGCAGTTTGGGGGGAGACAATGAGCAGTTCTTC; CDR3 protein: CASSLGGDNEQFF
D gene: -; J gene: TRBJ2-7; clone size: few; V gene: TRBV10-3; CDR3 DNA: TGTGCCATCAGTGCCGATGCGGGGCGCCCCTACGAGCAGTACTTC; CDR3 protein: CAISADAGRPYEQYF
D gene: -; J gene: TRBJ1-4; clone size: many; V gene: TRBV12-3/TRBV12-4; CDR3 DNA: TGTGCCAGCAAGAGGGCAGAAAATGAAAAACTGTTTTTT; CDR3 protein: CASKRAENEKLFF